This T cell receptor (beta chain) was obtained from a study of T cell responses to AZD1222 COVID-19 vaccine. About this clone itself: Sequence at one end of the junction differs from germline and may be a read error.

The CDR3 has 14 amino acids. Germline CDR1 is SGHNT and CDR2 is YYREEE (reference sequence). Generated by immunoSEQ multiplex PCR, the TCRdb table keeps only in-frame clones and is missing some. The sample has more than 140,000 clones; approximately 90% are singletons. The clonotype was recovered from an adult in good health. The J gene is TRBJ2-7, the V gene TRBV5-4, with 9 bases lining up with TRBD1. Sample: peripheral blood, taken on day 0 of AZD1222 vaccination. The CDR3 protein is CASSLGDRDHEQYF. The CDR3, as DNA: TGTGCCAGCAGTTTGGGGGACAGGGACCACGAGCAGTACTTC.